The present T cell receptor (beta chain) was sequenced within a study of T cell repertoires in cytomegalovirus infection. General study points: Across the ex vivo response, the dominant clonotypes were HLA-C-restricted CMV-specific TCR beta clonotypes.

TCRdb re-analysed the reads in MiXCR, keeping a single row per CDR3 protein. The sample lists hundreds of thousands of distinct CDR3 sequences, around a third occurring once. Trimming shortened V by 2 bases and J by 6 bases, and 12 bases separated the two germline ends. Germline V gives CDR1 MDHEN, CDR2 SYDVKM. The CDR3 spans 14 residues. This clonotype appeared a few times. Its matching antigen is unknown. The V gene is TRBV28, the J gene TRBJ2-3; D gene unclear. The sequencing used cultured PBMCs, collected from culture after CMV antigen stimulation. This sequence was found in a human donor in good health (CMV status not recorded). Some clones in this sample may be carry-over from other donors' samples. CDR3 residues: CASSLAGLQDTQYF. The CDR3 nucleotides are TGTGCCAGCAGTTTAGCCGGCCTACAGGATACGCAGTATTTT.